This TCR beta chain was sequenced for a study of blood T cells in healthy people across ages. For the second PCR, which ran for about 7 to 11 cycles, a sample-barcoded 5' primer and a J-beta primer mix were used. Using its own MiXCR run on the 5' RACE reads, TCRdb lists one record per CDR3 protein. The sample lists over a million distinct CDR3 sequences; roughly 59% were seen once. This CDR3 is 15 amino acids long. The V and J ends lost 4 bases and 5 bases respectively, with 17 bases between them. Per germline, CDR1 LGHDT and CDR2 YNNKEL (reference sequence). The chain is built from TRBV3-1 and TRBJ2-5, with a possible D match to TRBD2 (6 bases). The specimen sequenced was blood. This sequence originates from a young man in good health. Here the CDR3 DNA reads TGTGCCAGCAGCCTCCCTAACGGGGGTTTGGAGACCCAGTACTTC. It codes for CASSLPNGGLETQYF.